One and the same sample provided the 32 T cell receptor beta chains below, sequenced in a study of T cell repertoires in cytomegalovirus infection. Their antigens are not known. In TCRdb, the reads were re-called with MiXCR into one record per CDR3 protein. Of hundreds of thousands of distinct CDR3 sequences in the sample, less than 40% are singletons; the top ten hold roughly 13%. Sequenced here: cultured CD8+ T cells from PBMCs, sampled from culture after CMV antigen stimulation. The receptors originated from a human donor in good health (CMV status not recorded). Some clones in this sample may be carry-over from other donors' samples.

DNA of the CDR3: TGTGCCAGCGAACTCGAAGGAGGGCTGAACACTGAAGCTTTCTTT. Its protein is CASELEGGLNTEAFF. This sequence joins TRBV28 and TRBJ1-1; no definite D call. Trimming stripped 8 bases from V and 0 bases from J, with 16 bases between. This CDR3 has 15 amino acids. Germline V gene sequence: CDR1 MDHEN, CDR2 SYDVKM.

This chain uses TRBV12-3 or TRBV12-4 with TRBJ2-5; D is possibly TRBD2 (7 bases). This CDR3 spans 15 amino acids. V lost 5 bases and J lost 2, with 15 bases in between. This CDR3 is CASSPVAGAQETQYF. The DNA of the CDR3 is TGTGCCAGCAGTCCGGTCGCGGGGGCACAAGAGACCCAGTACTTC.

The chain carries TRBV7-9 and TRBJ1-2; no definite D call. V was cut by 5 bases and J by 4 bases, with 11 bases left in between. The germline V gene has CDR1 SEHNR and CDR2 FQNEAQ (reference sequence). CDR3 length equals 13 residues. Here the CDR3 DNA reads TGTGCCAGCAGCGGGTCCCAAGTCTATGGCTACACCTTC. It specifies CASSGSQVYGYTF. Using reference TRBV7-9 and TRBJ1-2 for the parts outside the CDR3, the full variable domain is DTGVSQNPRHKITKRGQNVTFRCDPISEHNRLYWYRQTLGQGPEFLTYFQNEAQLEKSRLLSDRFSAERPKGSFSTLEIQRTEQGDSAMYLCASSGSQVYGYTFGSGTRLTVV.

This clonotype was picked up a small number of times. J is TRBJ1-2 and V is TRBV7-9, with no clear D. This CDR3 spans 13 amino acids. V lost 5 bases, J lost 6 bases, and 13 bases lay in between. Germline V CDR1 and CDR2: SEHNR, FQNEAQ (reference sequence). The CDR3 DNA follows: TGTGCCAGCAGCCCGCATTCATTGGATGGCTACACCTTC. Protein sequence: CASSPHSLDGYTF.

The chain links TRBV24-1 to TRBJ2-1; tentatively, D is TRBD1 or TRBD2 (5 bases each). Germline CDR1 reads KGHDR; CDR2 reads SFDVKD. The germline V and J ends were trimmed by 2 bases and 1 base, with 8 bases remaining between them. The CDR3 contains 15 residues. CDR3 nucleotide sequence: TGTGCCACCAGTGATTCGAGGGGATCCTACAATGAGCAGTTCTTC. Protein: CATSDSRGSYNEQFF.

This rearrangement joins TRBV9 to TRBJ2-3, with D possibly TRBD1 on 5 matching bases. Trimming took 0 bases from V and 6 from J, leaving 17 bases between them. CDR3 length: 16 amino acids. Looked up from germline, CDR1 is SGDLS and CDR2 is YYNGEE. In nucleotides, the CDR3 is TGTGCCAGCAGCGTAGATCCCGAGGACACCAGCGATACGCAGTATTTT. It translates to CASSVDPEDTSDTQYF.

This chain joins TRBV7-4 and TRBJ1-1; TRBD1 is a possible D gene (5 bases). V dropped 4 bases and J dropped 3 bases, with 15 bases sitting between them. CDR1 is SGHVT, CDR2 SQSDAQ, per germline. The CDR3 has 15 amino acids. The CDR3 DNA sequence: TGTGCCAGCAGCTCACTTAGAAAACAGGACACTGAAGCTTTCTTT. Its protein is CASSSLRKQDTEAFF.

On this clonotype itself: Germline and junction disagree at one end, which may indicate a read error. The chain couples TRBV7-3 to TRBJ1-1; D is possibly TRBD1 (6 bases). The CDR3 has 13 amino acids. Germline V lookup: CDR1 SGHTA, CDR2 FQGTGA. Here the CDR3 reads CTSSSRGTSEAFF. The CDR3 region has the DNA TGTACCAGCAGCTCTAGGGGGACGTCTGAAGCTTTCTTT.

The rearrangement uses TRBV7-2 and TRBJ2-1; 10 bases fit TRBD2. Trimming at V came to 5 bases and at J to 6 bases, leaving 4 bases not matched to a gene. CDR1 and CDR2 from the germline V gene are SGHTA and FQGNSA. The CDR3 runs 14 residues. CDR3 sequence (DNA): TGTGCCAGCAGCGTCAGCGGGGGGGCCAATGAGCAGTTCTTC. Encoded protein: CASSVSGGANEQFF.

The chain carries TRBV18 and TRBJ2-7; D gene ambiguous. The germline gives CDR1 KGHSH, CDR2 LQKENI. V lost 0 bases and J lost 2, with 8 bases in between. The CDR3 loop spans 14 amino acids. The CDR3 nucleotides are TGTGCCAGCTCACCACCGGCAGGCCCCTACGAGCAGTACTTC. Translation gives CASSPPAGPYEQYF.

The CDR3 loop is CASSLALSIPGRNYNEQFF. For the CDR3, the DNA is TGTGCCAGCAGCTTAGCCCTGTCAATACCGGGACGGAACTACAATGAGCAGTTCTTC. V is TRBV7-8 and J is TRBJ2-1, with D perhaps matching TRBD1 or TRBD2 (5 bases each). The length of the CDR3 is 19 residues. CDR1 and CDR2 from the germline V gene are SGHVS and FQNEAQ. V lost 0 bases, J lost 3 bases, and 21 bases lay in between.

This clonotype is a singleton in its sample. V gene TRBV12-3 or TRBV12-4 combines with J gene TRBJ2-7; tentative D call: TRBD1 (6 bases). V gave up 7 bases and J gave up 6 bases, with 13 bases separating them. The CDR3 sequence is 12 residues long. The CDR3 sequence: CASTNRAVEQYF. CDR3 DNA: TGTGCCAGCACCAACAGGGCGGTCGAGCAGTACTTC.

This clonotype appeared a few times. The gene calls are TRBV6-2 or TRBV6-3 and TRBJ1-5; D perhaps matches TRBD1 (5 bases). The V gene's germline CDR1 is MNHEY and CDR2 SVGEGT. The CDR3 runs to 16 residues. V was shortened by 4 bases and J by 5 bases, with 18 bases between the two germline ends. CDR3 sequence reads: CASSSGTAAYYQPQHF. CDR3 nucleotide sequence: TGTGCCAGCAGTTCCGGGACGGCCGCCTACTATCAGCCCCAGCATTTT.

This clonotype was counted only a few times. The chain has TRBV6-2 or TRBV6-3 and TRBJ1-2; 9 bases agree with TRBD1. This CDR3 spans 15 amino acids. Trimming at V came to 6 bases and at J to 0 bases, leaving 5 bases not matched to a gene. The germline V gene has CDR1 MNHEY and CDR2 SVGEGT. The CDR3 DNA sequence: TGTGCCAGCAGCGGACAGGGGCCGGCTAACTATGGCTACACCTTC. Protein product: CASSGQGPANYGYTF.

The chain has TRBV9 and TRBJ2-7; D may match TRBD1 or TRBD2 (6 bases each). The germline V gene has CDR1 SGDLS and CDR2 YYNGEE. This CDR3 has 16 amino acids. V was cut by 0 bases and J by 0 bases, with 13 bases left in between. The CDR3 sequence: CASSVATGASSYEQYF. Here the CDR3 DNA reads TGTGCCAGCAGCGTAGCTACGGGGGCCAGCTCCTACGAGCAGTACTTC.

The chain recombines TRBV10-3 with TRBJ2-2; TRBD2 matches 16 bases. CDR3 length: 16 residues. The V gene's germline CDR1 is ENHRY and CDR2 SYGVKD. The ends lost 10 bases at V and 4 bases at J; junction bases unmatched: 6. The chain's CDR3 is CASGTSGGEGTGELFF. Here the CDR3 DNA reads TGTGCCAGCGGGACTAGCGGGGGGGAAGGCACCGGGGAGCTGTTTTTT.

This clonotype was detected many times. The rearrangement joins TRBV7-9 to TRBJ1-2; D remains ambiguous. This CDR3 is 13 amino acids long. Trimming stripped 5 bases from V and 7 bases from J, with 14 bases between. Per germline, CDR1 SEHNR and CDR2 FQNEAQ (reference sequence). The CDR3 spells CASSPDGGRGYTF. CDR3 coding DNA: TGTGCCAGCAGCCCAGACGGTGGACGTGGCTACACCTTC.

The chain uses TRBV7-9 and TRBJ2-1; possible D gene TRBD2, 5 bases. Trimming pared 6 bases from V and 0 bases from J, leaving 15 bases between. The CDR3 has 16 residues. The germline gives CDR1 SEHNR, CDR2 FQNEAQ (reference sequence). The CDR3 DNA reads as TGTGCCAGCAGTCCCAAAGGGAGTAGCTCCTACAATGAGCAGTTCTTC. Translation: CASSPKGSSSYNEQFF.

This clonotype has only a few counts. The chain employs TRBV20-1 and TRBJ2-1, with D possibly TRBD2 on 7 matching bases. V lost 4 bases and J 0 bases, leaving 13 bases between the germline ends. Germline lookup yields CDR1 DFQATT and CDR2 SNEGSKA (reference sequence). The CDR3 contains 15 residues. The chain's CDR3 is CSATLRGASYNEQFF. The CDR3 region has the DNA TGCAGTGCTACCCTTCGGGGGGCCTCCTACAATGAGCAGTTCTTC.

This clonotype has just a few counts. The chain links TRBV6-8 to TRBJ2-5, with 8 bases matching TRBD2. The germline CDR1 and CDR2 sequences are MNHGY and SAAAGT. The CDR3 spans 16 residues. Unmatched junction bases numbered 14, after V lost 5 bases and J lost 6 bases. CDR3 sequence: CASSRGGRRTRQTQYF. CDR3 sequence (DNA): TGTGCCAGCAGTCGGGGGGGACGGAGAACAAGACAGACCCAGTACTTC.

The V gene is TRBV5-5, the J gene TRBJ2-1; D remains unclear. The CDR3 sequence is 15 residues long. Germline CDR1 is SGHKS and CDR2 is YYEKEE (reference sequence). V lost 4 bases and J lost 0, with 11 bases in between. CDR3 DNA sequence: TGTGCCAGCAGCCCGTCACCAAACTCCTACAATGAGCAGTTCTTC. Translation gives CASSPSPNSYNEQFF.

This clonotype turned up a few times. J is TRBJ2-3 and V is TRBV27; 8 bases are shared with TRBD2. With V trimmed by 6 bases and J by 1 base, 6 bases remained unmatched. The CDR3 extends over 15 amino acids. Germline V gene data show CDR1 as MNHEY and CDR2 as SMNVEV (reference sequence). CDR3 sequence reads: CASSTGSGGTDTQYF. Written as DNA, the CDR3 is TGTGCCAGCAGCACAGGTAGCGGGGGCACAGATACGCAGTATTTT.

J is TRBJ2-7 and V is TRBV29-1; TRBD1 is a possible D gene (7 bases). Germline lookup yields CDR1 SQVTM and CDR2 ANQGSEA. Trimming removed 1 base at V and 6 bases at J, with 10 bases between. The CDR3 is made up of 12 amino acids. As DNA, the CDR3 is TGCAGCGTTGAAGGACAGGGAGGCGAGCAGTACGTC. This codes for CSVEGQGGEQYV.

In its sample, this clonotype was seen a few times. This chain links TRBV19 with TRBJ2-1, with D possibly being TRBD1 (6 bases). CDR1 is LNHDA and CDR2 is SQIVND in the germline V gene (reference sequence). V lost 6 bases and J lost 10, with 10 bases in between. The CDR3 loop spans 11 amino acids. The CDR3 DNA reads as TGTGCCAGTAGGGAAGGGACAGAGCAGTTCTTC. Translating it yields CASREGTEQFF.

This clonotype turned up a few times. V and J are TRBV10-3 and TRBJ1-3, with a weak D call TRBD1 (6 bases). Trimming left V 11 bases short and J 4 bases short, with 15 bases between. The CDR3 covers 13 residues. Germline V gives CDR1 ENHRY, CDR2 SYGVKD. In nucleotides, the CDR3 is TGTGCCGCTCTCCAGGGGAGAGGAAACACCATATATTTT. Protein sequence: CAALQGRGNTIYF.

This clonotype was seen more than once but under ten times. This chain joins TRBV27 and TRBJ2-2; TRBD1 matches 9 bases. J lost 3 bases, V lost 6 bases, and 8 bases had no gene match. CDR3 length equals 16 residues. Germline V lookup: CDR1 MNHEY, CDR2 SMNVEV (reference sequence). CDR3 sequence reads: CASSPPGTGYTGELFF. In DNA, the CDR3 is TGTGCCAGCAGCCCGCCCGGGACAGGGTACACCGGGGAGCTGTTTTTT.

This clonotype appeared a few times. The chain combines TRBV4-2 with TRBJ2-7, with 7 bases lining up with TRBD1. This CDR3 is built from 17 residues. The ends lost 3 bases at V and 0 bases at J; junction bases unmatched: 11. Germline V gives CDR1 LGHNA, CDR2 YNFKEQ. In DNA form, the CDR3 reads TGTGCCAGCAGCCAGAATCCACTGGGACAGATCTCCTACGAGCAGTACTTC. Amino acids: CASSQNPLGQISYEQYF.

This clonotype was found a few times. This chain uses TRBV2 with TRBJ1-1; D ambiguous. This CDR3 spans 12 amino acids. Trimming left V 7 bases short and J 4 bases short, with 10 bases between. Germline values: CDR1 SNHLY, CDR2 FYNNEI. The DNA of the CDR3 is TGTGCCAGCACTCGGTTTTCCACTGAAGCTTTCTTT. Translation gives CASTRFSTEAFF.

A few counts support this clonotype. This CDR3 reads CASSYSGNYEQYV. The CDR3 nucleotides are TGTGCCAGCAGTTACTCGGGGAACTACGAGCAGTACGTC. The genes are TRBV6-6 and TRBJ2-7; no firm D call. V dropped 0 bases and J dropped 3 bases, with 6 bases sitting between them. CDR3 length equals 13 residues. CDR1 is MNHNY and CDR2 is SVGAGI in the germline V gene (reference sequence).

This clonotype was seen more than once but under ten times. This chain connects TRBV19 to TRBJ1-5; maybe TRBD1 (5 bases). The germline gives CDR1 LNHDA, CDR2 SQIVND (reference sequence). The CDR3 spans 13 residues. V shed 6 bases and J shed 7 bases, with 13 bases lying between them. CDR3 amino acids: CASRVWDGQPQHF. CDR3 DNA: TGTGCCAGTAGAGTGTGGGACGGCCAGCCCCAGCATTTT.

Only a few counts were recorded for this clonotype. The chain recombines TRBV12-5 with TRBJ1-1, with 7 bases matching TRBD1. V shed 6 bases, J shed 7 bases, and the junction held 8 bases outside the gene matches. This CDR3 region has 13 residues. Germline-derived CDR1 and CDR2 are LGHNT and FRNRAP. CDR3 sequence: CASGLGQRIEAFF. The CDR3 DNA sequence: TGTGCTAGTGGCCTGGGACAGAGGATTGAAGCTTTCTTT.

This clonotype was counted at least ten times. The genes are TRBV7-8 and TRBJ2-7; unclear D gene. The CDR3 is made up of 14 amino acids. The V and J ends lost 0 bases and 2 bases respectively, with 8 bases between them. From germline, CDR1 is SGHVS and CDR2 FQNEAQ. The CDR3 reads CASSLAFGTYEQYV. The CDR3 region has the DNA TGTGCCAGCAGCTTAGCGTTCGGTACCTACGAGCAGTACGTC.